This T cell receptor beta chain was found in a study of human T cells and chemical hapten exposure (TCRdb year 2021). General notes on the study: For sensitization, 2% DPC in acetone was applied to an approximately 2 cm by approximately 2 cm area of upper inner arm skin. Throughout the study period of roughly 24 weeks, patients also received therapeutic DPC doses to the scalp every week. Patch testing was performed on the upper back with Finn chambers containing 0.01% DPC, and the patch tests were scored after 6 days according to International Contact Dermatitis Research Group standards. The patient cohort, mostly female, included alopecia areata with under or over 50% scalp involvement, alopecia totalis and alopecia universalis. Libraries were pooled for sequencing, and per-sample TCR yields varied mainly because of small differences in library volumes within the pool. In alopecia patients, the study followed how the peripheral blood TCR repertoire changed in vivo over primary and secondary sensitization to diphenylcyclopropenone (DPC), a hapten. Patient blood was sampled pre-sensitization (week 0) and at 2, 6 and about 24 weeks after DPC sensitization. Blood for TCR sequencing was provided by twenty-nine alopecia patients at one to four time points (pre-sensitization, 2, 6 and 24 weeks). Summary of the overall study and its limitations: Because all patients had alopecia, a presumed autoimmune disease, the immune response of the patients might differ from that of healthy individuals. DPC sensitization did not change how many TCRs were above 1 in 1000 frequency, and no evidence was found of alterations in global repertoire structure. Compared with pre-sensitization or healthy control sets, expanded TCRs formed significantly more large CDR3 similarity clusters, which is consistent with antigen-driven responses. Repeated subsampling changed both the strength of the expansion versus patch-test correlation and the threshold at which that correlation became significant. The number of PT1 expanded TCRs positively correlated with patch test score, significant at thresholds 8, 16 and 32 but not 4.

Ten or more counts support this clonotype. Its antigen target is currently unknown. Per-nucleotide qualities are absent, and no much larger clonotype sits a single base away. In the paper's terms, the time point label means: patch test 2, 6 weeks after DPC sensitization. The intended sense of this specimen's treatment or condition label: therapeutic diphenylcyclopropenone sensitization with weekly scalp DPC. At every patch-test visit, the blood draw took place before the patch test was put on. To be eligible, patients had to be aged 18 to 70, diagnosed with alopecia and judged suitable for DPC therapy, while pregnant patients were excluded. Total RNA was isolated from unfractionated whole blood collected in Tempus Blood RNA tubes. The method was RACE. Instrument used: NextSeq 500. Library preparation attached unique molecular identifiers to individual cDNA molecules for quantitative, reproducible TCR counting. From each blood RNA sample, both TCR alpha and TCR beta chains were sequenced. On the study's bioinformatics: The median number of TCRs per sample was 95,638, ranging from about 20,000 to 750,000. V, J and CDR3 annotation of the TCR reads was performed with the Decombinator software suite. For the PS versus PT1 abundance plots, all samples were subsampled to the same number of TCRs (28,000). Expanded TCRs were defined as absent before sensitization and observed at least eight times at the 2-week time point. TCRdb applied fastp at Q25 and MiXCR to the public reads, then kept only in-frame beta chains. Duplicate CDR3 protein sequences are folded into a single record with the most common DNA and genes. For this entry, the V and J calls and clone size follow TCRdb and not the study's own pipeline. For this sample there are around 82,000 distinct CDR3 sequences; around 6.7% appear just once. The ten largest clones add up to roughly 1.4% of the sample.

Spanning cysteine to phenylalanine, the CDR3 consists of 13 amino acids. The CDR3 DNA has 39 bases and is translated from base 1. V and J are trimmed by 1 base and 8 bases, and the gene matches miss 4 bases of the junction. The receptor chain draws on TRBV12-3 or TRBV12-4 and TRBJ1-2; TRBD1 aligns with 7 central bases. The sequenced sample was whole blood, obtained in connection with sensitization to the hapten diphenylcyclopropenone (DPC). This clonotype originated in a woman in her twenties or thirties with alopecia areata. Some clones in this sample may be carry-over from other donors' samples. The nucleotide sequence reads TGTGCCAGCAGTTTAGACAGGGGAGGCGGCTACACCTTC. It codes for CASSLDRGGGYTF.